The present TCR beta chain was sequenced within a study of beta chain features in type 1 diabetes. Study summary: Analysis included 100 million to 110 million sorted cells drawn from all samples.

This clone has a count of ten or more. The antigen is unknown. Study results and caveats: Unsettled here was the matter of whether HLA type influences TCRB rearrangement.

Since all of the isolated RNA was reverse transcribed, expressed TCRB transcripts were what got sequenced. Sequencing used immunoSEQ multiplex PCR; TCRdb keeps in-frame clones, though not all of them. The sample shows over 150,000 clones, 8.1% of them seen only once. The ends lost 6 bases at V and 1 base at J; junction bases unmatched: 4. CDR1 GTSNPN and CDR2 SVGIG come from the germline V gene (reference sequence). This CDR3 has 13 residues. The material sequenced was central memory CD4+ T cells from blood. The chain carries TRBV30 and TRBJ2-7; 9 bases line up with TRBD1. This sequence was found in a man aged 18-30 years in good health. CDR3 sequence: CACRDRASYEQYF. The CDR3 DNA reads TGTGCCTGCCGGGACAGGGCATCCTACGAGCAGTACTTC.